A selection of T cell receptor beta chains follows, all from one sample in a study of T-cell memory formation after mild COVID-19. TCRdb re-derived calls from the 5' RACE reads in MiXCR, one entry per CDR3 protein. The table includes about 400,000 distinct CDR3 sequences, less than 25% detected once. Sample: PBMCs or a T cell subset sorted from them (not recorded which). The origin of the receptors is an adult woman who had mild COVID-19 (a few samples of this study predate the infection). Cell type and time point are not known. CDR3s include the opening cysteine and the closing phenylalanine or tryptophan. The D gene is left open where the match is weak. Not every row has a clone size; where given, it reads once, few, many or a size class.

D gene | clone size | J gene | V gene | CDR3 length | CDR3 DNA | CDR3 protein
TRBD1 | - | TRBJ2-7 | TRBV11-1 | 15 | TGTGCCAGCAGCAGCCTGGGACAGGTTCCCTACGAGCAGTACTTC | CASSSLGQVPYEQYF
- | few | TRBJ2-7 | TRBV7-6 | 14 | TGTGCCAGCAGCTTAAAGGGGAACTCCTACGAGCAGTACTTC | CASSLKGNSYEQYF
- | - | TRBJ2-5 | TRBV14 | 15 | TGTGCCAGCAGCCTGCACAGGGGGGGACAAGAGACCCAGTACTTC | CASSLHRGGQETQYF
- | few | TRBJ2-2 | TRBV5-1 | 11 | TGCGCCAGCACCCAGTCCGGGGAGCTGTTTTTT | CASTQSGELFF
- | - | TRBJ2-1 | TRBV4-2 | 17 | TGTGCCAGCAGCCAAGGGACAGCGGCCGGCTCCTACAATGAGCAGTTCTTC | CASSQGTAAGSYNEQFF
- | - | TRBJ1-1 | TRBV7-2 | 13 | TGTGCCAGCAGTATCCAGTTGCGGACTGAAGCTTTCTTT | CASSIQLRTEAFF
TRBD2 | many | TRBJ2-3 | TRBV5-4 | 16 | TGTGCCAGCAGCTTGGAGACTAGCGGGATCGCAGATACGCAGTATTTT | CASSLETSGIADTQYF
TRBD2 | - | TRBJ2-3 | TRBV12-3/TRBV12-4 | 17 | TGTGCCAGCAGTTTCAACCTAGCGGGGCTAAGCACAGATACGCAGTATTTT | CASSFNLAGLSTDTQYF
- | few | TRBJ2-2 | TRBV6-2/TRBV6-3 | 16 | TGTGCCAGCAGTTCGTTCACGGGGGTAGTCACCGGGGAGCTGTTTTTT | CASSSFTGVVTGELFF
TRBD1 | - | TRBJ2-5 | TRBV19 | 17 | TGTGCCAGTAGTATGACAACAGGGGGACCCGTCCAAGAGACCCAGTACTTC | CASSMTTGGPVQETQYF
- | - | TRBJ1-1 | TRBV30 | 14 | TGTGCCTGGAAGCGGGACTTTCAGAACACTGAAGCTTTCTTT | CAWKRDFQNTEAFF
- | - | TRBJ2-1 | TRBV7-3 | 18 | TGTGCCAGCAGCTTAACCCCCGGCAGGGGAAGGTCCTACAATGAGCAGTTCTTC | CASSLTPGRGRSYNEQFF
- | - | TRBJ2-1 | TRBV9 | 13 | TGTGCCAGCAGCGTACGGGCTGCCAATGAGCAGTTCTTC | CASSVRAANEQFF
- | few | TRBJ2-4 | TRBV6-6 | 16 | TGTGCCAGCTCCAACCCGGCAGCCGTAGCCAAAAACATTCAGTACTTC | CASSNPAAVAKNIQYF
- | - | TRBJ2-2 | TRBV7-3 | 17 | TGTGCCAGCAGCTCTCTGCCGCCTCACAGGAACACCGGGGAGCTGTTTTTT | CASSSLPPHRNTGELFF
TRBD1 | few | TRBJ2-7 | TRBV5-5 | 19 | TGTGCCAGCAGCTTGGTGTACCAGGGGGCGAAGGAGCGGTCCTACGAGCAGTACTTC | CASSLVYQGAKERSYEQYF
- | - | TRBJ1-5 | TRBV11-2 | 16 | TGTGCCAGCAGCTTAGGGAGCCCCACCCAAAGTCAGCCCCAGCATTTT | CASSLGSPTQSQPQHF
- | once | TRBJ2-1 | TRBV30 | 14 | TGTGCCTGGGAAATAGTGGCCTCCTACAATGAGCAGTTCTTC | CAWEIVASYNEQFF
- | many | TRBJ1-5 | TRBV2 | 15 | TGTGCCAGCAGCCCCCTGGGATCGGGCAATCAGCCCCAGCATTTT | CASSPLGSGNQPQHF
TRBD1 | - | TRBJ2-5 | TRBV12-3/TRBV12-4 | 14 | TGTGCCAGCAGTCCCAGGGGGCTTTGGGAGACCCAGTACTTC | CASSPRGLWETQYF
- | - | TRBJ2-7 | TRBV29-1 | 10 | TGCAGCGTTGTCTTCACCGAGCAGTACTTC | CSVVFTEQYF
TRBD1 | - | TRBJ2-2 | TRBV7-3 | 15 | TGTGCCAGCAGCTCAACAGGGGGCCAATCCGGGGAGCTGTTTTTT | CASSSTGGQSGELFF
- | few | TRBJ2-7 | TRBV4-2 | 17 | TGTGCCAGCAGCCAAGGTTTATACGGGGATAGCTCCTACGAGCAGTACTTC | CASSQGLYGDSSYEQYF
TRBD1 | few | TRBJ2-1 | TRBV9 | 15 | TGTGCCAGCAGCTCAGCAGGGGGAACTTACAATGAGCAGTTCTTC | CASSSAGGTYNEQFF
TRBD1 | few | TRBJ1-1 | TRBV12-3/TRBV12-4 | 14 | TGTGCCAGCAGTTTGGGGACAGGGTTCTCTGAAGCTTTCTTT | CASSLGTGFSEAFF
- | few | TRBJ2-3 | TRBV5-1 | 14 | TGCGCCAGCAGCTTATTGGGGGTCCTAGATACGCAGTATTTT | CASSLLGVLDTQYF
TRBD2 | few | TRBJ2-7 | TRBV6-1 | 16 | TGTGCCAGCAGTGAAAGACGGGGACTAGGTACCTACGAGCAGTACTTC | CASSERRGLGTYEQYF
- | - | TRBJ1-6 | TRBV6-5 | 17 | TGTGCCAGCAGTTACTCGTTGGCTCCAACTTATAATTCACCCCTCCACTTT | CASSYSLAPTYNSPLHF
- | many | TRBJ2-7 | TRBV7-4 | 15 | TGTGCCAGCAGCTTAGTAGGGAATACCTCCTACGAGCAGTACTTC | CASSLVGNTSYEQYF
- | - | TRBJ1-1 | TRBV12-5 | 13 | TGTGCTAGTGGCCCCCCAGGGGCGGCTGAAGCTTTCTTT | CASGPPGAAEAFF
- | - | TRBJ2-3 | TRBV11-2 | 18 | TGTGCCAGCAGCCTTCGGTTCCAGACTAAAACTAGCACAGATACGCAGTATTTT | CASSLRFQTKTSTDTQYF
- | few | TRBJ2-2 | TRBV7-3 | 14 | TGTGCCAGCAGCTTAAACCGGGACACCGGGGAGCTGTTTTTT | CASSLNRDTGELFF
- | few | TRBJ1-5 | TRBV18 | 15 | TGTGCCAGCTCCTCCGAAAACAGGGACAATCAGCCCCAGCATTTT | CASSSENRDNQPQHF
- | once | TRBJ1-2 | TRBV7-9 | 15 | TGTGCCAGCAGCTTAGCCTATCGACAGGCTTCTGGCTACACCTTC | CASSLAYRQASGYTF
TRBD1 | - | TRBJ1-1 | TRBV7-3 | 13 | TGTGCCAGTAGTAGCGACAGGGACACTGAAGCTTTCTTT | CASSSDRDTEAFF
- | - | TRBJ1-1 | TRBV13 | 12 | TGTGCCAGCACCACCCGGGCCGCTGAAGCTTTCTTT | CASTTRAAEAFF